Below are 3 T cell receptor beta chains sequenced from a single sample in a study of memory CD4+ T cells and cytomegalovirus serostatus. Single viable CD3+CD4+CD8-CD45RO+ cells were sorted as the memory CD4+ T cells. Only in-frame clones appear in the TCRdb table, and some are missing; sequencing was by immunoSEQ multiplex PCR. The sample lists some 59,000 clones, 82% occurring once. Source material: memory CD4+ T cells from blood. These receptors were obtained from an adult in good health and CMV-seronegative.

The CDR3, as DNA: TGTGCCAGCAGCCCGGGACAGGGAGGAGAGACCCAGTACTTC. It codes for CASSPGQGGETQYF. The chain uses TRBV11-2 and TRBJ2-5; 9 bases are a match to TRBD1. The CDR3 length is 14 residues. Germline values: CDR1 SGHAT, CDR2 FQNNGV. V lost 5 bases, J lost 4 bases, and 5 bases stayed unmatched.

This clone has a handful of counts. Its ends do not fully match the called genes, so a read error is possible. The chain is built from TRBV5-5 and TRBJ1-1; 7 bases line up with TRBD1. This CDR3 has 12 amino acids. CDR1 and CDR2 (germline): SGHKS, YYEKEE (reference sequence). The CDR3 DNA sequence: TGTGCCAGCAGCTTGGTCGGACAGGACCCCTCTTTT. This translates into CASSLVGQDPSF.

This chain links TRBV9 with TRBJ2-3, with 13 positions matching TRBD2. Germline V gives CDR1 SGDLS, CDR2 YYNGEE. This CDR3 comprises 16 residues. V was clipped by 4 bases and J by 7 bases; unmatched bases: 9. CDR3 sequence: CASSPGLAGVHHTQYF. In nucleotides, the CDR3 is TGTGCCAGCAGCCCTGGACTAGCGGGGGTCCACCATACGCAGTATTTT.